This T cell receptor (beta chain) is drawn from a study of T cell responses to AZD1222 COVID-19 vaccine. Sequenced by immunoSEQ multiplex PCR; TCRdb stores in-frame clones only, minus some. The sample includes just over 80,000 clones, 85% to 90% of them seen just once. The germline V gene encodes CDR1 MNHNS and CDR2 SASEGT. There are 16 residues in the CDR3. Trimming took 2 bases from V and 0 from J, leaving 11 bases between them. Here the sequenced sample was peripheral blood, taken on day 0 of AZD1222 vaccination. This clonotype was obtained from an adult in good health. This chain uses TRBV6-1 with TRBJ2-1, with D possibly TRBD2 on 5 matching bases. This CDR3 reads CASSEPGSASYNEQFF. The CDR3 DNA sequence: TGTGCCAGCAGTGAACCGGGAAGCGCCTCCTACAATGAGCAGTTCTTC.